This T cell receptor beta chain was recorded in a study of CD8 T cells in ankylosing spondylitis. This clonotype was recorded a few times. Its antigen is unidentified. 5'-RACE, quantitative and with molecular barcodes, yielded the TCR beta libraries. TCRdb ran MiXCR on the 5' RACE reads and lists one entry per CDR3 protein. In the table there are a few hundred thousand distinct CDR3 sequences, roughly a sixth of which are singletons. Findings and limits, study-wide: Reports say disease-linked clones showed up significantly more in matched ankylosing spondylitis synovial fluid. Seven or eight highly homologous variants formed a TCR beta motif that appeared characteristic of ankylosing spondylitis blood. Disease-linked clones, CD8+, were relatively rare in peripheral blood.

The receptor was isolated from a male donor with ankylosing spondylitis. Sequenced input: blood, either unsorted or a sorted T cell fraction (not recorded which).

The chain's CDR3 is CASSLGASGANVLTF. As DNA, the CDR3 is TGCGCCAGCAGCTTGGGGGCCTCTGGGGCCAACGTCCTGACTTTC. The rearrangement joins TRBV5-1 to TRBJ2-6; D unclear. Trimming pared 0 bases from V and 0 bases from J, leaving 4 bases between. Looked up from germline, CDR1 is SGHRS and CDR2 is YFSETQ. This CDR3 has 15 amino acids.